The 13 T cell receptor beta chains below come from one sample, sequenced in a study of blood T cell repertoires in COVID-19. Using immunoSEQ multiplex PCR, the repertoire was profiled, and TCRdb retains in-frame clones only, with some absent. The sample lists 310,000 or so clones; around 89% were seen once. Sequences were obtained from PBMCs or T cells enriched from blood (not recorded which). All receptors come from a woman aged 18-29 years with acute COVID-19.

The V gene is TRBV7-2, the J gene TRBJ2-5; TRBD2 agrees at 9 bases. V trimming: 4 bases; J trimming: 4 bases; junction bases outside the gene matches: 1. In germline, CDR1 is SGHTA, CDR2 FQGNSA. The CDR3 totals 13 residues. CDR3 loop: CASSSTSGETQYF. CDR3 DNA: TGTGCCAGCAGCTCGACTAGCGGAGAGACCCAGTACTTC.

The chain employs TRBV6-5 and TRBJ2-3; D may be TRBD1 (5 bases). Germline V gene data show CDR1 as MNHEY and CDR2 as SVGAGI. This CDR3 contains 15 residues. Deletions cut 8 bases from V and 0 bases from J, with 15 bases between. CDR3 DNA: TGTGCCAGCTCTCTGACACAGGTTAGCACAGATACGCAGTATTTT. Translation gives CASSLTQVSTDTQYF.

This clone showed up just a few times. This chain connects TRBV19 to TRBJ2-7, with 11 bases identical to TRBD2. V was clipped by 4 bases and J by 8 bases; unmatched bases: 7. The CDR3 consists of 14 residues. The V gene's germline CDR1 is LNHDA and CDR2 SQIVND (reference sequence). CDR3 nucleotides: TGTGCCAGTAGTACCTCTAGCGGGAGGTTCAAGCAGTACTTC. Amino acid sequence: CASSTSSGRFKQYF.

CDR3 DNA: TGTGCCAGCAAGTCCGGGCTAGCGAACTTCTTGGTAGATTGGGACAATGAGCAGTTCTTC. The encoded protein is CASKSGLANFLVDWDNEQFF. The chain has TRBV5-8 and TRBJ2-1, with D perhaps matching TRBD2 (6 bases). Between the trimmed V and J ends, which lost 6 bases and 5 bases, there was a span of 33 bases. This CDR3 has 20 residues. Germline loops: CDR1 SGHTS, CDR2 YDEGEE.

The chain carries TRBV7-2 and TRBJ2-5, with TRBD1 matching over 12 bases. The CDR3 has 16 amino acids. Germline CDR1 is SGHTA and CDR2 is FQGNSA. The V and J ends lost 1 base and 7 bases, in that order; junction bases with no gene match: 7. In DNA form, the CDR3 reads TGTGCCAGCAGCTTAGGGGGACAGGGGGCGCCCCGGACCCAGTACTTC. Amino acids: CASSLGGQGAPRTQYF.

The gene calls are TRBV2 and TRBJ2-1; TRBD2 aligns across 12 bases. This CDR3 has 14 amino acids. The germline CDR1 and CDR2 sequences are SNHLY and FYNNEI. Trimming cost V 6 bases and J 10 bases; bases outside gene matches: 7. CDR3 sequence reads: CASSPGLAGVEQFF. In DNA form, the CDR3 reads TGTGCCAGCAGCCCGGGACTAGCGGGCGTCGAGCAGTTCTTC.

The rearrangement joins TRBV19 to TRBJ1-3; 7 bases line up with TRBD1. From germline, CDR1 is LNHDA and CDR2 SQIVND (reference sequence). The CDR3 has 15 amino acids. The ends lost 5 bases at V and 2 bases at J; junction bases unmatched: 6. The CDR3 sequence is CASSLTGTAGNTIYF. The DNA of the CDR3 is TGTGCCAGTAGTTTAACCGGGACAGCTGGAAACACCATATATTTT. The whole variable domain, filled in from reference TRBV19 and TRBJ1-3, reads DGGITQSPKYLFRKEGQNVTLSCEQNLNHDAMYWYRQDPGQGLRLIYYSQIVNDFQKGDIAEGYSVSREKKESFPLTVTSAQKNPTAFYLCASSLTGTAGNTIYFGEGSWLTVV.

This chain connects TRBV18 to TRBJ2-5; D gene ambiguous. This CDR3 region has 13 residues. Germline-derived CDR1 and CDR2 are KGHSH and LQKENI. V was cut by 4 bases and J by 2 bases, with 8 bases left in between. The CDR3 is CASSRARQETQYF. The CDR3 nucleotides read TGTGCCAGCTCACGGGCAAGGCAAGAGACCCAGTACTTC.

As DNA, the CDR3 is TGTGCCAGCAGCCCGGCGACTAACCAAGGTGAGCAGTTCTTC. Amino acid sequence: CASSPATNQGEQFF. This rearrangement joins TRBV11-2 to TRBJ2-1; D possibly corresponds to TRBD2 (5 bases). V was clipped by 5 bases and J by 9 bases, with 17 bases between them. The CDR3 runs 14 residues. Germline-derived CDR1 and CDR2 are SGHAT and FQNNGV.

The chain recombines TRBV5-1 with TRBJ1-6; 10 bases are shared with TRBD1. In germline, CDR1 is SGHRS, CDR2 YFSETQ. Germline trimming cut 4 bases from V and 7 bases from J; bases unmatched to any gene: 5. This CDR3 spans 15 amino acids. The CDR3, as DNA: TGCGCCAGCAGCACGGGACAGGGGAGGAATTCACCCCTCCACTTT. The encoded protein is CASSTGQGRNSPLHF.

The chain links TRBV7-9 to TRBJ1-1, with D possibly being TRBD1 (6 bases). Deletions cut 1 base from V and 4 bases from J, with 13 bases between. The germline CDR1 and CDR2 sequences are SEHNR and FQNEAQ (reference sequence). This CDR3 is built from 15 residues. In DNA, the CDR3 is TGTGCCAGCAGCTTAGGCGGACAGCCTGGCACTGAAGCTTTCTTT. Its translation: CASSLGGQPGTEAFF.

This chain connects TRBV5-1 to TRBJ2-5, with 7 bases fitting TRBD1. V lost 4 bases and J lost 5; bases outside the gene matches: 5. CDR3 length: 13 amino acids. Germline V gives CDR1 SGHRS, CDR2 YFSETQ. CDR3 residues: CASSRGLQETQYF. DNA of the CDR3: TGCGCCAGCAGCAGGGGGCTCCAGGAGACCCAGTACTTC.

The chain recombines TRBV7-2 with TRBJ1-2; D is perhaps TRBD1 (5 bases). The CDR3 covers 13 residues. The germline V and J ends were trimmed by 3 bases and 4 bases, with 9 bases remaining between them. Germline V gives CDR1 SGHTA, CDR2 FQGNSA. CDR3 sequence (DNA): TGTGCCAGCAGCTTTGGGGGAGGCTATGGCTACACCTTC. This translates into CASSFGGGYGYTF.